This record concerns one T cell receptor (beta chain) sequence. This entry comes from a study of blood T cell repertoires in COVID-19. Some clones are missing from TCRdb's copy, which holds only in-frame ones; the method was immunoSEQ multiplex PCR. The sample comprises hundreds of thousands of clones, around 83% of which are singletons, and about 5% rests with the top ten. Per germline, CDR1 ENHRY and CDR2 SYGVKD. CDR3 length: 14 amino acids. V lost 8 bases and J lost 4; bases outside the gene matches: 11. The chain has TRBV10-3 and TRBJ2-7; 7 nucleotides align to TRBD1. The source is a middle-aged man who had been exposed to COVID-19. Sequencing was carried out using PBMCs or T cells enriched from blood (not recorded which). The CDR3: CAIQGDPTEYEQYF. CDR3 in DNA: TGTGCCATCCAGGGGGACCCGACCGAATACGAGCAGTACTTC.